This T cell receptor (beta chain) was identified during a study of T cell changes during pregnancy in multiple sclerosis. The data were produced by immunoSEQ multiplex PCR, yet TCRdb's version contains in-frame clones alone and is incomplete. The repertoire consists of about 50,000 clones, with roughly 91% occurring once and the leading ten covering around 0.29%. V dropped 7 bases and J dropped 1; count of bases not matched to a gene: 9. Germline lookup yields CDR1 SGHAT and CDR2 FQNNGV. The CDR3 is 16 amino acids. Sequencing used CD4+ T cells from peripheral blood mononuclear cells, obtained in the second trimester of pregnancy. The TCR was taken from a female donor with multiple sclerosis, enrolled in a pregnancy study. This sequence joins TRBV11-2 and TRBJ2-2, with 7 nucleotides matching TRBD2. This chain's CDR3 is CASTLRASGNTGELFF. DNA of the CDR3: TGTGCCAGCACCCTACGGGCTAGCGGGAACACCGGGGAGCTGTTTTTT.